The clone carrying this T cell receptor beta chain was counted between two and nine times. The antigen is unknown. This entry belongs to a study of graft-versus-host responses after intestinal transplantation. Study background: The transplants performed in recipients were multivisceral, liver-intestinal, or isolated intestinal. Induction using anti-thymocyte globulin, followed by tacrolimus and steroids for roughly 3 years, was given to all recipients. Study-level results: Elevated graft-versus-host to host-versus-graft clonal ratios in allografts were recorded for patients with graft-donor T cell macrochimerism.

Germline V gene lookup returns CDR1 SGHVS and CDR2 FQNEAQ. This CDR3 comprises 12 residues. V lost 2 bases and J 2 bases, leaving 4 bases between the germline ends. Libraries were prepared by immunoSEQ multiplex PCR; TCRdb keeps only in-frame clonotypes and omits some of them. The top ten clones hold less than 25% of a sample with 30,000 to 40,000 clones, 85% to 95% of them seen once. Source: unstimulated CD8+ T cells sorted from spleen or lymph node cells, taken before transplant. J is TRBJ2-7 and V is TRBV7-8; D is unclear. The clonotype originates from a human donor who was the organ donor for an intestinal transplant. The CDR3 nucleotides read TGTGCCAGCAGCTTAAGCCCCTACGAGCAGTACTTC. Its protein is CASSLSPYEQYF. Supplemented by reference TRBV7-8 and TRBJ2-7, the full variable domain reads GAGVSQSPRYKVAKRGQDVALRCDPISGHVSLFWYQQALGQGPEFLTYFQNEAQLDKSGLPSDRFFAERPEGSVSTLKIQRTQQEDSAVYLCASSLSPYEQYFGPGTRLTVT.